These 20 T cell receptor beta chains were sequenced from one sample in a study of response to subunit inactivated influenza vaccine. TCRdb independently ran MiXCR on the RT-PCR reads; one entry per CDR3 protein. The sample lists more than 450,000 distinct CDR3 sequences, approximately 10% occurring once. These same records also appear under a second study, on T cells expressing NK-cell markers. Turning to that study: Libraries used 5'RACE template switching adding universal primer site and UMIs.

The specimen comprised PBMCs from blood, sampled on the day of vaccination. The receptors were gathered from a man aged 45-65 years who received an inactivated influenza vaccine.

The gene calls are TRBV5-1 and TRBJ2-3, with D maybe TRBD2 (5 bases). The length of the CDR3 is 16 residues. Germline V gene lookup returns CDR1 SGHRS and CDR2 YFSETQ. The V end was cut by 0 bases, the J end by 5 bases, with 16 bases between. CDR3 coding DNA: TGCGCCAGCAGCTTGGCCGGCAGGAGGCGAGGAGATACGCAGTATTTT. Protein sequence: CASSLAGRRRGDTQYF. The entire variable domain, with the rest obtained from reference TRBV5-1 and TRBJ2-3, is as follows: KAGVTQTPRYLIKTRGQQVTLSCSPISGHRSVSWYQQTPGQGLQFLFEYFSETQRNKGNFPGRFSGRQFSNSRSEMNVSTLELGDSALYLCASSLAGRRRGDTQYFGPGTRLTVL.

In its sample, this clonotype was seen a few times. The rearrangement links TRBV27 to TRBJ2-4, with 8 bases fitting TRBD1. The CDR3 spans 16 residues. CDR1 is MNHEY and CDR2 is SMNVEV in the germline V gene (reference sequence). V was pared by 5 bases and J by 9 bases, with 15 bases of the junction left unmatched. CDR3 sequence (DNA): TGTGCCAGCAGTCCCCTCCAGACAGGGGCGGTAGGCATTCAGTACTTC. Its translation is CASSPLQTGAVGIQYF.

This clonotype was seen a few times. The gene calls are TRBV20-1 and TRBJ1-1; possibly TRBD1 for D (6 bases). The germline V gene has CDR1 DFQATT and CDR2 SNEGSKA (reference sequence). This CDR3 is built from 13 residues. V gave up 5 bases and J gave up 6 bases, with 16 bases separating them. The CDR3 protein is CSAETGRAAEAFF. CDR3 DNA sequence: TGCAGTGCTGAGACAGGACGGGCTGCTGAAGCTTTCTTT.

Details on this clonotype: Being one base from a much bigger clone, this may be a read error. This chain links TRBV25-1 with TRBJ2-1, with TRBD2 identical over 7 bases. Germline-derived CDR1 and CDR2 are MGHDK and SYGVNS. V lost 6 bases and J lost 5; bases outside the gene matches: 7. CDR3 length: 14 amino acids. This CDR3 reads CASRRRESDNEQFF. CDR3 in DNA: TGTGCCAGCAGACGGCGGGAGTCCGACAATGAGCAGTTCTTC.

This clonotype has more than one count but fewer than ten. CDR3 in DNA: TGTGCCAGCAGCTCGAACTTGAAGGGTCAGCCCCAGCATTTT. Its translation is CASSSNLKGQPQHF. The chain has TRBV7-2 and TRBJ1-5; D gene uncertain. This CDR3 has 14 amino acids. The V and J ends lost 4 bases and 6 bases respectively, with 13 bases between them. CDR1 SGHTA and CDR2 FQGNSA come from the germline V gene. Looking up the rest from reference TRBV7-2 and TRBJ1-5 gives the full variable domain: GAGVSQSPSNKVTEKGKDVELRCDPISGHTALYWYRQSLGQGLEFLIYFQGNSAPDKSGLPSDRFSAERTGGSVSTLTIQRTQQEDSAVYLCASSSNLKGQPQHFGDGTRLSIL.

This rearrangement joins TRBV12-3 or TRBV12-4 to TRBJ1-2; 7 bases map to TRBD1. V shed 6 bases and J 7 bases; nucleotides not matched to a gene: 5. The CDR3 length is 12 residues. The CDR3 DNA reads as TGTGCCAGCAGGGAGACAGGGACTGGCTACACCTTC. The encoded protein is CASRETGTGYTF.

This clonotype was found many times. The chain has TRBV5-1 and TRBJ2-7; tentative D call: TRBD1 (5 bases). Per the germline V gene, CDR1 is SGHRS and CDR2 is YFSETQ. V was clipped by 0 bases and J by 4 bases, with 11 bases between them. The length of the CDR3 is 14 residues. The CDR3: CASSLATSGYEQYF. The CDR3 DNA reads as TGCGCCAGCAGCTTGGCCACCTCAGGGTACGAGCAGTACTTC.

The chain carries TRBV28 and TRBJ2-7; D may be TRBD2 (6 bases). CDR3 length: 15 amino acids. Germline V gene data show CDR1 as MDHEN and CDR2 as SYDVKM. V lost 2 bases and J lost 5, with 16 bases in between. CDR3 sequence (DNA): TGTGCCAGCAGTTTACATAGCGGCAGGGAAGACGAGCAGTACTTC. This translates into CASSLHSGREDEQYF.

This clonotype was detected many times. The chain joins TRBV29-1 to TRBJ2-7; 9 bases are shared with TRBD1. The CDR3 consists of 13 residues. V dropped 7 bases and J dropped 3; count of bases not matched to a gene: 7. Germline values: CDR1 SQVTM, CDR2 ANQGSEA. DNA of the CDR3: TGCAGCGCTAGGACAGGGGTTCACTACGAGCAGTACTTC. Translation: CSARTGVHYEQYF.

The V gene is TRBV29-1, the J gene TRBJ2-3; tentative D call: TRBD1 (5 bases). V lost 4 bases, J lost 0 bases, and 8 bases lay in between. The CDR3 has 13 residues. Germline CDR1 SQVTM, CDR2 ANQGSEA. CDR3 nucleotides: TGCAGCGTTGCACACAGGAGCACAGATACGCAGTATTTT. Amino acid sequence: CSVAHRSTDTQYF.

This chain links TRBV12-3 or TRBV12-4 with TRBJ1-5; no firm D call. Trimming removed 3 bases from V and 0 bases from J, with 3 bases in between. The CDR3 consists of 13 residues. In DNA form, the CDR3 reads TGTGCCAGCAGTTTGGTTAGCAATCAGCCCCAGCATTTT. Protein: CASSLVSNQPQHF.

This rearrangement joins TRBV20-1 to TRBJ2-1; D is possibly TRBD2 (6 bases). The V and J ends lost 0 bases and 8 bases respectively, with 17 bases between them. Germline lookup yields CDR1 DFQATT and CDR2 SNEGSKA (reference sequence). This CDR3 contains 15 residues. CDR3 DNA sequence: TGCAGTGCTAGAGATGACTTGACGGGGGTACATGAGCAGTTCTTC. Translated: CSARDDLTGVHEQFF.

J is TRBJ2-7 and V is TRBV7-9, with D unresolved. V lost 5 bases, J lost 5 bases, and 16 bases lay in between. This CDR3 contains 14 residues. Germline-derived CDR1 and CDR2 are SEHNR and FQNEAQ (reference sequence). In DNA, the CDR3 is TGTGCCAGCAGCCCGTCATCAGTCTTCGACGAGCAGTACTTC. Translation: CASSPSSVFDEQYF.

This clonotype occurred many times. V and J are TRBV29-1 and TRBJ2-7, with 14 bases that match TRBD2. Germline-derived CDR1 and CDR2 are SQVTM and ANQGSEA. This CDR3 is built from 16 residues. The ends lost 5 bases at V and 0 bases at J; junction bases unmatched: 6. The CDR3 DNA sequence: TGCAGCGTTCAACCCGGGACTAGCGGGAGCTCCTACGAGCAGTACTTC. Its protein is CSVQPGTSGSSYEQYF.

This clonotype was seen just once. The V gene is TRBV11-3, the J gene TRBJ2-3; D is undetermined. CDR3 size: 12 residues. V was shortened by 1 base and J by 8 bases, with 7 bases between the two germline ends. From germline, CDR1 is SGHNT and CDR2 YENEEA. Written as DNA, the CDR3 is TGTGCCAGCAGCTTAGGACGGAGTACGCAGTATTTT. It specifies CASSLGRSTQYF.

V and J are TRBV7-9 and TRBJ2-1, with 9 bases identical to TRBD1. CDR3 size: 13 residues. V shed 11 bases, J shed 3 bases, and the junction held 5 bases outside the gene matches. Per the germline V gene, CDR1 is SEHNR and CDR2 is FQNEAQ (reference sequence). The CDR3 nucleotides read TGTGCCGATGGACAGGGGCTCTACAATGAGCAGTTCTTC. It is translated as CADGQGLYNEQFF. Based on the CDR3 plus reference TRBV7-9 and TRBJ2-1, the full variable domain is DTGVSQNPRHKITKRGQNVTFRCDPISEHNRLYWYRQTLGQGPEFLTYFQNEAQLEKSRLLSDRFSAERPKGSFSTLEIQRTEQGDSAMYLCADGQGLYNEQFFGPGTRLTVL.

J is TRBJ2-3 and V is TRBV7-9; the D gene is possibly TRBD2 (5 bases). Germline V gives CDR1 SEHNR, CDR2 FQNEAQ (reference sequence). The CDR3 spans 11 residues. CDR3: CTSGYTDTQYF. CDR3 nucleotide sequence: TGTACTTCGGGATACACAGATACGCAGTATTTT.

This clonotype has more than one count but fewer than ten. The chain is built from TRBV10-3 and TRBJ2-3; D uncertain. This CDR3 spans 13 amino acids. V lost 0 bases and J 2 bases, leaving 3 bases between the germline ends. Germline V gives CDR1 ENHRY, CDR2 SYGVKD. The CDR3 loop reads CAISESPTDTQYF. The CDR3 DNA sequence: TGTGCCATCAGTGAGTCCCCCACAGATACGCAGTATTTT.

This clonotype was recorded at least ten times. V and J are TRBV25-1 and TRBJ2-1; D is perhaps TRBD2 (6 bases). CDR3 length: 15 amino acids. V gave up 1 base and J gave up 0 bases, with 7 bases separating them. Germline values: CDR1 MGHDK, CDR2 SYGVNS. The CDR3 DNA sequence: TGTGCCAGCAGTGAATTCGGGAGCTCCTACAATGAGCAGTTCTTC. This codes for CASSEFGSSYNEQFF.

This clonotype has only a few counts. This chain links TRBV6-5 with TRBJ2-2; the D gene is possibly TRBD2 (6 bases). Germline V CDR1 and CDR2: MNHEY, SVGAGI. The germline V and J ends were trimmed by 2 bases and 2 bases, with 9 bases remaining between them. There are 15 residues in the CDR3. The CDR3 protein is CASSYRDSNTGELFF. CDR3 in DNA: TGTGCCAGCAGTTACCGGGACTCTAACACCGGGGAGCTGTTTTTT.